This T cell receptor beta chain was obtained from a study of shared clonotypes between healthy human individuals. General study findings and limits: A generally larger estimated richness was seen in naive subsets than in memory subsets. It was observed that 5% to 6.5% of naive CD4 clonotypes were shared across a few donors.

This clone has a handful of counts. Its target is not known. In the original workflow: There were no quality scores in the junction-only immunoSEQ sequences, so filtering differed. Sequenced by immunoSEQ multiplex PCR; TCRdb stores in-frame clones only, minus some. From that table come the V and J calls and clone size; the DNA was used to work out D and trimming. The sample has 90,000 to 120,000 clones, approximately 70% seen once. The CDR3 totals 14 residues. Trimming shortened V by 1 base and J by 8 bases, and 12 bases separated the two germline ends. Germline V gives CDR1 MNHNS, CDR2 SASEGT. The specimen was memory CD8+ T cells sorted from blood. Subset reported: CD45RO+ cells pooled with CCR7-negative TemRA cells. This chain connects TRBV6-1 to TRBJ1-5; D call uncertain. The receptor comes from a woman in her twenties or thirties in good health. CDR3 DNA: TGTGCCAGCAGTGAAGGAGCTACCTCGGAGCCCCAGCATTTT. It encodes CASSEGATSEPQHF.